One and the same sample provided the 4 T cell receptor beta chains below, sequenced in a study of TIL therapy for anti-PD-1-resistant metastatic lung cancer (dated by TCRdb to the early 2020s). TCR beta CDR3 regions were amplified from genomic DNA by bias-controlled multiplex PCR with the immunoSEQ v3 hsTCRB kit. Entries here come from immuneACCESS through TCRdb and include only in-frame sequences with V and J called. Some clones fail to appear in such tables; in the studies checked, an unresolved V gene covers under half of the shortfall, and the cause of the remainder is unknown. The sample yields 55,000 to 65,000 clones; about 70% were counted once. Of the sample, roughly 2% falls within the top ten clones. The sample's time point, from its label and the paper: pre-treatment sample, taken before nivolumab and TIL therapy. Here the sequenced sample was blood, taken at baseline. These TCRs come from a person between 25 and 80 years old with non-small cell lung cancer.

The chain employs TRBV12-5 and TRBJ1-1, with 8 nucleotides matching TRBD1. Germline V gene data show CDR1 as LGHNT and CDR2 as FRNRAP. The junction had 8 bases not matched to a gene; V was cut back by 7 bases and J by 7 bases. CDR3 size: 13 residues. CDR3 bases: TGTGCTAGTGTCACAACGACAGGGGATGAAGCTTTCTTT. Protein sequence: CASVTTTGDEAFF.

CDR3 in amino acids: CSVARGLADEQFF. The CDR3 DNA reads as TGCAGCGTTGCGAGAGGACTAGCGGATGAGCAGTTCTTC. The genes are TRBV29-1 and TRBJ2-1, with TRBD2 matching 10 bases. Germline assignment: CDR1 SQVTM and CDR2 ANQGSEA. J gave up 8 bases and V 4 bases, and 5 bases lay outside the gene matches. This CDR3 is built from 13 residues.

The rearrangement uses TRBV5-4 and TRBJ1-5; D remains unclear. The V gene's germline CDR1 is SGHNT and CDR2 YYREEE (reference sequence). Trimming stripped 0 bases from V and 6 bases from J, with 7 bases between. This CDR3 contains 13 residues. The CDR3 here is CASSLGAGQPQHF. The CDR3 DNA reads as TGTGCCAGCAGCTTGGGAGCGGGTCAGCCCCAGCATTTT.

The chain links TRBV7-2 to TRBJ1-2, with D perhaps TRBD1 (5 bases). Germline V gives CDR1 SGHTA, CDR2 FQGNSA. Trimming shortened V by 5 bases and J by 2 bases, and 12 bases separated the two germline ends. The CDR3 covers 14 residues. The CDR3 spells CASSPRAGNYGYTF. The CDR3 DNA is TGTGCCAGCAGCCCCCGGGCAGGGAACTATGGCTACACCTTC.